In this sample, the clone carrying this TCR beta chain turned up once. Antigen unknown. The junction differs from germline at one of its ends, possibly a read error. The sample belongs to a study of CD8 T cells in ankylosing spondylitis. Study-level points and caveats: Clones linked to the disease showed a CD8+ phenotype. They occurred at relatively low frequencies in peripheral blood. In ankylosing spondylitis patients, matched synovial fluid reportedly showed significant enrichment of disease-linked clones. A TCR beta motif of several highly homologous variants seemed to mark ankylosing spondylitis blood.

It was by quantitative 5'-RACE with molecular barcodes that TCR beta libraries were made. Each CDR3 protein is one row after TCRdb ran MiXCR on the 5' RACE reads. The sample holds roughly 670,000 distinct CDR3 sequences, around 19% seen once. The CDR3 sequence is 15 residues long. CDR1 and CDR2 from the germline V gene are MNHEY and SVGEGT. What was sequenced was blood, either unsorted or a sorted T cell fraction (not recorded which). The chain carries TRBV6-2 or TRBV6-3 and TRBJ2-1, with D possibly matching TRBD2 (5 bases). The sequence was collected from a male donor with ankylosing spondylitis. CDR3 protein: CASSYPPDSHNEQFF. CDR3 coding DNA: TGTGCCAGCAGTTACCCTCCGGACTCCCACAATGAGCAGTTCTTC.